The T cell receptor (beta chain) described here comes from a study of long-term antiretroviral therapy in people with HIV (dated by TCRdb to between 2022 and 2023). As for the study more broadly: Collection of the earliest samples took place about a decade ahead of the 2015 WHO recommendation for immediate ART, at a time when ART was typically delayed until CD4 counts fell. Whether ART initiation and durable HIV suppression were associated with changes in peripheral blood TRB repertoire composition and diversity was tested in a retrospective serial study. The cohort contributed over 150 cryopreserved PBMC samples from about 30 adults with confirmed HIV infection, collected serially over a mean of approximately six years (range 1-12). Among the 25 to 30 participants with HIV, eleven to twelve were female. Test extractions of a monoclonal T-cell line alongside fewer than 40 polyclonal samples showed no cross-contamination during QIAcube processing. The paper as a whole reports these results and caveats: The samples span the years 2004 to 2017, and the ART regimens used at that time may not be as effective as current regimens. Inferences about post-ART repertoire changes were limited because no data were available on ART adherence, viral resistance or therapy changes. Because PBMC availability was limited, only the TCR beta chain was sequenced, with no alpha chain pairing. Starting ART was linked to a significant rise in TRB diversity, yet even with long-term ART the diversity remained significantly lower than in transplant donor controls. Compared with controls, HIV repertoires had narrower CDR3 length ranges, and the network structure pointed to an antigen-experienced repertoire that shifted only slightly toward naive after ART. The repertoire was dominated across all time points by expanded TRB clones identified before ART initiation, although this dominance was seen to fluctuate and to decrease in many PLHIV after ART. Because pre-ART samples had limited cell numbers, profiling was done on unsorted PBMC rather than on sorted CD4+ and CD8+ T cells.

The immunoSEQ hsTCRB v3.0 assay was used at survey level resolution to sequence the TRB variable region. A depth of roughly 35,000-55,000 T-cell genomes per sample was targeted for TRB sequencing. An Illumina MiSeq with a v3 150-cycle kit was used to sequence the pooled TRB libraries. From the authors' description of their analysis: Repertoire analysis was run in R within a reproducible Nextflow workflow that covered QC, data transformation and analysis. LymphoSeq2, an R package for exploring AIRR-Seq data, was used to implement the custom analyses. After excluding a handful of samples that yielded fewer than 5000 total TRB sequences, approximately 180 HIV repertoires remained for analysis. Among the roughly 190 retained HIV repertoires, 55 to 60 were collected before ART initiation and fewer than 150 were collected after ART initiation. Repertoires were downsampled to 5000 TRB nucleotide sequences, and summary statistics were averaged over 100 downsampling iterations. Only TRB sequences with CDR3 regions of at least seven amino acids were retained for analysis. A Shannon entropy-derived clonality score and the Gini coefficient were used to measure diversity. In repertoire networks, the top 5000 CDR3 amino acid sequences were linked whenever an edit distance of one separated two sequences. For TRB CDR3 amino acid sequences, antigen specificity groups and MHC restriction were predicted with GLIPH2. CDR3 amino acid sequences were matched against VDJdb and McPAS-TCR to flag known CMV, EBV, HIV or tissue antigen associations. Pre-ART, post-ART and control groups were compared with Wilcoxon signed-rank tests and Holm-Bonferroni correction. TCRdb provides this immuneACCESS table in a form limited to in-frame rearrangements. Some clones are lacking; in checked studies, under half of them reflect an unresolved V gene, and why the rest are absent is not known. V, J and clone size were drawn from that table, and D and trimming were deduced from the DNA. The sample profile shows about 28,000 clones; 84% of them were found once. The ten largest clones represent around 5.9% of the sample.

Concerning this clone itself: There is no known antigen for this receptor. Base-call qualities are not available, and no considerably larger clone is one nucleotide away.

The CDR3 sequence holds 13 residues, the cysteine and phenylalanine included. Only CDR3 DNA remains: 39 bases, in frame from the first base. Looking up the germline V gene (reference sequence) yields CDR1 LNHNV and CDR2 YYDKDF. The germline V and J ends show losses of 7 bases and 4 bases respectively, and no gene match explains 5 bases of the junction. Inclusion was restricted to participants for whom at least one PBMC sample before ART initiation and at least two post-ART samples were available. All participants with HIV were treated in the United States of America. Cryopreserved samples of about 0.95-11 million PBMC were thawed and washed before DNA extraction. At the time of the earliest PBMC sample, participants with HIV were aged between roughly 20 and 55 years. Each participant contributed PBMC samples from 1-4 timepoints before ART initiation and 2-8 timepoints after ART initiation, with a median of 7 samples. For every participant, serial HIV viral load, CD4+ T-cell count, ART history and demographic data were obtained. Genomic DNA was extracted from unsorted PBMC with a Qiagen kit on a QIAcube, processed in batches of 12 samples.

The source material was unsorted PBMCs, sampled 0.4 years after starting antiretroviral therapy. In this chain, TRBV15 is recombined with TRBJ1-1, with 8 central nucleotides matching TRBD1. The receptor's source is a man younger than 30 with HIV. The CDR3 in this case is CATKGQVATEAFF. Read as DNA, the sequence is TGTGCCACCAAGGGACAGGTAGCCACTGAAGCTTTCTTT.